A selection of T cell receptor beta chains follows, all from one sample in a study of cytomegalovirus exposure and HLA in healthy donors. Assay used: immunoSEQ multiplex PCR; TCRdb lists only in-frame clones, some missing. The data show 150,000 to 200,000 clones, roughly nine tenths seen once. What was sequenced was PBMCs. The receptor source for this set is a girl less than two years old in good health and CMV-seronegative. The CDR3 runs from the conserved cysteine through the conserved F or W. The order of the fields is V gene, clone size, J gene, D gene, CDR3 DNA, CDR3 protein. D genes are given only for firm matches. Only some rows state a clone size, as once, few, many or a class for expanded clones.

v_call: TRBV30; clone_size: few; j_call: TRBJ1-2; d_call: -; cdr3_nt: TGTGCCTGGAGTGTCGGGGGTGGCTACACCTTC; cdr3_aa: CAWSVGGGYTF
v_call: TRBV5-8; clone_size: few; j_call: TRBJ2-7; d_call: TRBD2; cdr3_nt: TGTGCCAGCAGCATAAGCGGGGGCGTAGCCTCCTACGAGCAGTACTTC; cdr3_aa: CASSISGGVASYEQYF
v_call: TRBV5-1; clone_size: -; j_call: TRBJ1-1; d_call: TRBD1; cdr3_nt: TGCGCCAGCAGCATAAAACAGGGGATGAACACTGAAGCTTTCTTT; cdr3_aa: CASSIKQGMNTEAFF
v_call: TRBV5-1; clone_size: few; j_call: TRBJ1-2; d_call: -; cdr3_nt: TGCGCCAGCAGCTTGTCAGGGATAGGCTACACCTTC; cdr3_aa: CASSLSGIGYTF
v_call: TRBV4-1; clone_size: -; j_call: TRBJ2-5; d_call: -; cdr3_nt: TGCGCCAGCAGCCAAGATTTAGGGGGGGTCAAGACCCAGTACTTC; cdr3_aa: CASSQDLGGVKTQYF
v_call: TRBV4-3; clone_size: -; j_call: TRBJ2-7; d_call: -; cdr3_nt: TGCGCCAGCAGCCTCCACCCATTCACATCGGGGTTCTCCTACGAGCAGTACTTC; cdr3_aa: CASSLHPFTSGFSYEQYF
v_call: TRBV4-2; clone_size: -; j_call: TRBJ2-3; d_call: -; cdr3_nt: TGTGCCAGCAGCCAAGTAGCGCCCCTCGGAGATACGCAGTATTTT; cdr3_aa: CASSQVAPLGDTQYF
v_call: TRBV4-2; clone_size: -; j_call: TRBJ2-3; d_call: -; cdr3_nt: TGTGCCAGCAGCCCGCGGGTAAGGGAGACAGATACGCAGTATTTT; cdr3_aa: CASSPRVRETDTQYF
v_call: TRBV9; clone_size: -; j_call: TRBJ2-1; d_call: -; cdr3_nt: TGTGCCAGCAGCGTATTGAGGATCCCTAGCTCCTACAATGAGCAGTTCTTC; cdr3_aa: CASSVLRIPSSYNEQFF
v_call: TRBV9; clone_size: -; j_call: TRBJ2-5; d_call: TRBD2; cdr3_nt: TGTGCCAGCAGCGTAGGCGGGGGACCCAGTCAGGGGACCCAGTACTTC; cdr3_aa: CASSVGGGPSQGTQYF
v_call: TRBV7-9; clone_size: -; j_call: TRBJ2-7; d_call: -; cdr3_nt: TGTGCCAGCAGCTTAGGGGCCACCTACGAGCAGTACTTC; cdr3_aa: CASSLGATYEQYF
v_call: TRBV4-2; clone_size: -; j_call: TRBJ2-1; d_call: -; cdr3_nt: TGTGCCAGCAGCCCCCTAGCAGGGAGGCATGAGCAGTTCTTC; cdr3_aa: CASSPLAGRHEQFF
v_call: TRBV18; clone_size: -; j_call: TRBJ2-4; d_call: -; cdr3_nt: TGTGCCAGCTCACCATTGGGACTGGATAACGTTCAGTACTTC; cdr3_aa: CASSPLGLDNVQYF
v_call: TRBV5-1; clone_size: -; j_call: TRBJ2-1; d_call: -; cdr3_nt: TGCGCCAGCAGCTTGGTCGCCGCGAGCTCCTACAATGAGCAGTTCTTC; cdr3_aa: CASSLVAASSYNEQFF
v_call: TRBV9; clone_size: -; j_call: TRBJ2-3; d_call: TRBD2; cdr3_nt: TGTGCCAGCAGCGCGAGCGGGGGGGTTACAGATACGCAGTATTTT; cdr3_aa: CASSASGGVTDTQYF
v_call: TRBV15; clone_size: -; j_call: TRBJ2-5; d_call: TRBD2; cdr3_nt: TGTGCCACCAGCAGCGGACTAGCGGGATCAGTAGGGCCCCAAGAGACCCAGTACTTC; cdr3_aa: CATSSGLAGSVGPQETQYF
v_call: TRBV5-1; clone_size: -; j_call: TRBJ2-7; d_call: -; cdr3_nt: TGCGCCACAAGGGACACACCCGACTACGAGCAGTACTTC; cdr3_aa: CATRDTPDYEQYF
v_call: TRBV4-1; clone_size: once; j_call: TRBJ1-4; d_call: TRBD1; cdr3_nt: TGCGCCAGCAGCCACGCCTGGACAGGGAACGAAAAACTGTTTTTT; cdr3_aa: CASSHAWTGNEKLFF
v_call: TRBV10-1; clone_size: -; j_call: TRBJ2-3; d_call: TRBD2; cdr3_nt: TGCGCCAGCCTCCCTTGGGGCGGGGGAGAGGATACGCAGTATTTT; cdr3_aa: CASLPWGGGEDTQYF
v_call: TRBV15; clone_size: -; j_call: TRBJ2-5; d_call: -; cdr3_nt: TGTGCCACCAGCAGTGATCTGGCTAGCTTGGAGACCCAGTACTTC; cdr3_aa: CATSSDLASLETQYF
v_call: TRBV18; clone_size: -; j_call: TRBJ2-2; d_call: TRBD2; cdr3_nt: TGTGCCAGCTCACCACGCTTAGCGGGAGGGCCAGGCACCGGGGAGCTGTTTTTT; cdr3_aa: CASSPRLAGGPGTGELFF
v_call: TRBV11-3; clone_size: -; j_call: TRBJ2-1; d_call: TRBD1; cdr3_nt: TGTGCCAGCAGCTCAACCCCCGGGACAGAGTCCTACAATGAGCAGTTCTTC; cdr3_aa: CASSSTPGTESYNEQFF
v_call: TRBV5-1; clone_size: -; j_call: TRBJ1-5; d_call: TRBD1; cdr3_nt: TGCGCCAGCAGTTCAGGGGGCAACAATCAGCCCCAGCATTTT; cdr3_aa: CASSSGGNNQPQHF
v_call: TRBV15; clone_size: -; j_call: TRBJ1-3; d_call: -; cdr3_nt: TGTGCCACCAGCAGGAGGAGGTCTGGAAACACCATATATTTT; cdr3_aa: CATSRRRSGNTIYF
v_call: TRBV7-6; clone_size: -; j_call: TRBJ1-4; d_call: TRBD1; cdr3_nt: TGTGCCAGCAGCCCCAGACAGGGGACGGCAACTAATGAAAAACTGTTTTTT; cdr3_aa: CASSPRQGTATNEKLFF
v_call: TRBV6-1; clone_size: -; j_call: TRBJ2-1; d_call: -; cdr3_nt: TGTGCCAGCAGTGAACCGGACATCCCCTGGTCCTACAATGAGCAGTTCTTC; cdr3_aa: CASSEPDIPWSYNEQFF
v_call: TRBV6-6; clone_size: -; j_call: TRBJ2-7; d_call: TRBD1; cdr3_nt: TGTGCCAGCAGTTACTTGGACAGGGGGACCTACGAGCAGTACTTC; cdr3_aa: CASSYLDRGTYEQYF
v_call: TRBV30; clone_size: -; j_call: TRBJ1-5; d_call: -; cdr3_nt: TGTGCCTGGAGTCAATCAGGGCTCATCAGCCAGCCCCAGCATTTT; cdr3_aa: CAWSQSGLISQPQHF
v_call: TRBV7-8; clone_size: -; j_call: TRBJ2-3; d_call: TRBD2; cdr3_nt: TGTGCCAGCAGAACCGGGACTAGCGGGAGGGACAGCACAGATACGCAGTATTTT; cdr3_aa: CASRTGTSGRDSTDTQYF
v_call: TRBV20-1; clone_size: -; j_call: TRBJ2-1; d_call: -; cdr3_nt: TGCAGTGCTACTGGTAGCCGTGAGCAGTTCTTC; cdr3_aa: CSATGSREQFF
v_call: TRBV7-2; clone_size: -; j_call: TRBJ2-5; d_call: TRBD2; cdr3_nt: TGTGCCAGCAGCTTGGGTTTTGCGGGAGGGCCTCGAGAGACCCAGTACTTC; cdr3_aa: CASSLGFAGGPRETQYF
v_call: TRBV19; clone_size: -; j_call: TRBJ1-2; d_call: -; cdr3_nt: TGTGCCAGTAGTGCAACCTTCGCCAGGGTGGGGTATGGCTACACCTTC; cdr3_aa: CASSATFARVGYGYTF
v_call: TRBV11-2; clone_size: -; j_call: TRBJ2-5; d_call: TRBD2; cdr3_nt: TGTGCCAGCAGCTCAACCGGACTAGCGGGCGGAGAGACCCAGTACTTC; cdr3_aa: CASSSTGLAGGETQYF
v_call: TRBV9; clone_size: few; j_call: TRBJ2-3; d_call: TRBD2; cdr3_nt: TGTGCCAGCAGCGTAGGGGCTAGCGGGAGTGTGAATACGCAGTATTTT; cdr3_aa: CASSVGASGSVNTQYF
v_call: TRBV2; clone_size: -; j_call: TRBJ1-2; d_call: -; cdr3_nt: TGTGCCAGCGGACTGACAGGAGGTGGCTACACCTTC; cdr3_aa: CASGLTGGGYTF
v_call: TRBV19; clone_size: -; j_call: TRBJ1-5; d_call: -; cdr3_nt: TGTGCCAGTAGTCCGGGTGATCAGCCCCAGCATTTT; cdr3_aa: CASSPGDQPQHF
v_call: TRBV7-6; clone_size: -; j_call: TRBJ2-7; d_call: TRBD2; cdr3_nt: TGTGCCAGCAGCTTAGGTTTTACCCGGACTAGCGGGACCCTCTCCTACGAGCAGTACTTC; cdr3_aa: CASSLGFTRTSGTLSYEQYF